These 29 T cell receptor beta chains were sequenced from one sample in a study of T cells expressing NK-cell markers. TCRdb derives one entry per CDR3 protein from the 5' RACE reads, leaving out DNA. The sample data list about 410,000 distinct CDR3 sequences. Sequenced: blood T cells: a sorted CD56 or NKG2C T cell subset, CD4+ or CD8+ T cells, or bulk PBMC T cells (not recorded which). These receptors came from a woman aged 45-65 years in good health.

The V and J genes are TRBV20-1 and TRBJ2-1; TCRdb lists TRBD1, though no DNA is available to test this call. The CDR3 covers 16 residues. The V gene's germline CDR1 is DFQATT and CDR2 SNEGSKA (reference sequence). The CDR3 reads CSARDPSPGGYNEQFF.

The chain has TRBV3-1 and TRBJ1-2. Per the germline V gene, CDR1 is LGHDT and CDR2 is YNNKEL (reference sequence). CDR3 length: 12 residues. The CDR3: CASTQDNAGYTF.

The chain uses TRBV11-1 and TRBJ2-5. Germline CDR1 is SGHAT and CDR2 is FQDESV (reference sequence). This CDR3 has 17 amino acids. The CDR3 loop is CASSLSTSMPSKETQYF.

The chain is built from TRBV4-1 and TRBJ2-5; checking the TCRdb D call of TRBD1 is not possible without DNA. There are 16 residues in the CDR3. Germline loops: CDR1 MGHRA, CDR2 YSYEKL. The CDR3 region is CASSQDTRPGQETQYF.

V gene TRBV7-6 combines with J gene TRBJ2-1; TCRdb gives TRBD1 as the D gene, but with no DNA this cannot be confirmed. CDR3 length: 18 residues. CDR1 is SGHVS, CDR2 FNYEAQ, per germline. This chain's CDR3 is CASSLASTGGGNSDEQFF.

CDR3 sequence reads: CASSYSRTEAFF. The chain recombines TRBV12-3 or TRBV12-4 with TRBJ1-1. The length of the CDR3 is 12 residues.

The chain joins TRBV12-3 or TRBV12-4 to TRBJ1-1; checking the TCRdb D call of TRBD1 is not possible without DNA. This CDR3 has 15 amino acids. The CDR3 sequence is CASSSFPGPNTEAFF.

The chain combines TRBV5-1 with TRBJ1-6; with no DNA, the TCRdb D assignment of TRBD1 cannot be verified. Germline V gives CDR1 SGHRS, CDR2 YFSETQ. This CDR3 comprises 11 residues. CDR3 residues: CASSAGGPLHF.

The chain links TRBV25-1 to TRBJ2-7; TCRdb gives TRBD2 as the D gene, but with no DNA this cannot be confirmed. Germline loops: CDR1 MGHDK, CDR2 SYGVNS. The CDR3 has 13 residues. This chain's CDR3 is CASTLAGSYEQYF.

This chain connects TRBV6-2 or TRBV6-3 to TRBJ2-1; TCRdb reports TRBD1, a call that lacks DNA to check it against. The germline V gene encodes CDR1 MNHEY and CDR2 SVGEGT. The CDR3 runs to 13 residues. This CDR3 is CASSSSSAGQQFF.

The V and J genes are TRBV12-3 or TRBV12-4 and TRBJ1-2. The CDR3 has 15 residues. CDR3 in amino acids: CASSLGGTAGYGYTF.

The chain couples TRBV28 to TRBJ2-7; TCRdb reports TRBD2, a call that lacks DNA to check it against. Germline V gene lookup returns CDR1 MDHEN and CDR2 SYDVKM. There are 16 residues in the CDR3. CDR3 sequence reads: CASSLSTSEIRYEQYF.

The rearrangement joins TRBV7-9 to TRBJ2-3. CDR1 and CDR2 from the germline V gene are SEHNR and FQNEAQ (reference sequence). This CDR3 has 13 amino acids. The CDR3 here is CASSPKWADTQYF.

The chain uses TRBV7-8 and TRBJ2-3. The CDR3 consists of 15 residues. The germline V gene has CDR1 SGHVS and CDR2 FQNEAQ. CDR3 loop: CASSSPSAASDTQYF.

The chain recombines TRBV6-5 with TRBJ1-4. Germline CDR1 reads MNHEY; CDR2 reads SVGAGI. The CDR3 sequence is 18 residues long. The CDR3 loop is CASSYSWGLGMSNEKLFF.

The chain is built from TRBV4-1 and TRBJ2-7. Germline V CDR1 and CDR2: MGHRA, YSYEKL. There are 14 residues in the CDR3. CDR3 amino acids: CASSQDRTYREQYF.

The chain carries TRBV7-2 and TRBJ2-4; TCRdb designates TRBD2, a call that cannot be tested without DNA. Germline V gene sequence: CDR1 SGHTA, CDR2 FQGNSA. The CDR3 runs to 14 residues. The CDR3: CASSLREGKNIQYF.

The gene calls are TRBV30 and TRBJ2-2; the TCRdb call, TRBD2, lacks DNA for checking. Germline CDR1 reads GTSNPN; CDR2 reads SVGIG (reference sequence). The CDR3 runs to 15 residues. CDR3: CAWSPGLANTGELFF.

The chain combines TRBV7-6 with TRBJ2-1; as DNA is missing, the TRBD1 call by TCRdb cannot be tested. The germline gives CDR1 SGHVS, CDR2 FNYEAQ. This CDR3 has 17 residues. CDR3 loop: CASSLAPSSGAYNEQFF.

This CDR3 is CASSLGSMDIGELFF. The V gene is TRBV5-1, the J gene TRBJ2-2. Germline CDR1 is SGHRS and CDR2 is YFSETQ. The length of the CDR3 is 15 residues.

The chain has TRBV20-1 and TRBJ2-1; the D call from TCRdb, TRBD1, cannot be confirmed without DNA. CDR3 length equals 16 residues. The germline V gene has CDR1 DFQATT and CDR2 SNEGSKA (reference sequence). CDR3 region: CSARDPLDRAYNEQFF.

V usage is TRBV5-4 and J usage is TRBJ1-1; the D gene TCRdb calls, TRBD1, cannot be checked with no DNA. Germline assignment: CDR1 SGHNT and CDR2 YYREEE (reference sequence). The CDR3 runs 15 residues. CDR3 amino acids: CASSLARGLGTEAFF.

The chain combines TRBV11-2 with TRBJ1-1; TCRdb names TRBD1, which stays unverified in the absence of DNA. This CDR3 has 14 amino acids. Germline V lookup: CDR1 SGHAT, CDR2 FQNNGV. The CDR3: CASSRTGYNTEAFF.

V is TRBV12-3 or TRBV12-4 and J is TRBJ2-7; TCRdb picks TRBD1, but there is no DNA to check that call. This CDR3 spans 12 amino acids. The CDR3 sequence is CASSATGVEQYF.

The chain links TRBV5-1 to TRBJ2-1; TCRdb's D call of TRBD2 is untestable without DNA. This CDR3 region has 16 residues. CDR1 and CDR2 (germline): SGHRS, YFSETQ. The CDR3 sequence: CASSFASGGRFGEQFF.

The chain joins TRBV19 to TRBJ2-1; as DNA is missing, the TRBD1 call by TCRdb cannot be tested. CDR1 is LNHDA and CDR2 is SQIVND in the germline V gene (reference sequence). The CDR3 is made up of 12 amino acids. CDR3 amino acids: CASRDNRDEQFF.

The chain couples TRBV4-1 to TRBJ2-2; TCRdb designates TRBD1, a call that cannot be tested without DNA. The CDR3 is made up of 14 amino acids. Germline V gives CDR1 MGHRA, CDR2 YSYEKL. The CDR3 region is CASSPVRVAGELFF.

The chain links TRBV27 to TRBJ1-5; TCRdb designates TRBD1, a call that cannot be tested without DNA. CDR3 length equals 15 residues. The germline V gene encodes CDR1 MNHEY and CDR2 SMNVEV (reference sequence). CDR3 residues: CASSTRGLGDQPQHF.

V is TRBV10-2 and J is TRBJ2-2; no DNA is available, so the TRBD2 call from TCRdb remains unchecked. Germline loops: CDR1 WSHSY, CDR2 SAAADI. This CDR3 is 14 amino acids long. The CDR3 region is CASGGRENTGELFF.